Listed here is a single T cell receptor beta chain. Its binding antigen is unknown. No much larger clonotype is one base removed from it; base qualities were not supplied. Using the deep immunoSEQ assay, TCR CDR3 regions were amplified from genomic DNA by multiplex PCR. Genomic DNA extracted from each cell subset was distributed evenly over all wells of several immunoSEQ 96-well plates, and each plate served as one replicate. For sorted subsets, each replicate PCR was loaded with 200 ng genomic DNA, equivalent to 25,000 to 35,000 T cell genomes. Purified libraries were measured with a Qubit 3.0 fluorometer, size-checked on a Bioanalyzer 2100, and measured again with the KAPA Library Quantification kit. Every immunoSEQ 96-well plate was sequenced on a dedicated single-read 150-cycle Illumina NextSeq 550 flow cell. The published analysis was carried out like this. Because the immunoSEQ output held only junctional sequences and lacked quality scores, the filtering could not match the filtering applied to full-length reads. To assign V/J genes and CDR3, sequences were annotated against IMGT germline references using PyIR, a Python wrapper for IgBLAST v1.9. Reads were filtered out if the reads had weak V/J assignments (E-value above 1e-6), no CDR3, stop codons, out-of-frame junctions, or ambiguous translated residues. V3J clonotypes were defined as sequences sharing an identical inferred V gene, J gene, and CDR3 amino acid sequence. To compute the percentage overlap between repertoires, the number of shared unique clonotypes was divided by the size of the smaller repertoire. Richness of each repertoire was evaluated using RTK rarefaction, the Chao1 estimator, and Recon v2.1 estimates of unobserved clonotypes. For all TCRbeta clonotypes obtained by the gDNA method from several donors, generation probabilities were computed with OLGA. This is the immuneACCESS table as TCRdb keeps it, with only in-frame sequences that have V and J called. A part of the clones is gone; compared with another copy, unresolved V genes explain less than half, and the rest is unexplained. V and J calls and clone size come straight from that table; D and trimming were deduced from the DNA. The sample yields approximately 2,000,000 clones; 85% to 95% were counted once. The ten largest make up approximately 0.41% of the sample.

The data stem from a study of shared clonotypes between healthy human individuals (dated by TCRdb to the early 2020s). About the investigation overall: The cohort comprised a couple of women and a few men aged 18 to 49 years. For each donor, CD4 naive and CD4 memory were each run on three plates, CD8 naive on two plates, and CD8 memory on one plate. To estimate repertoire size and how much clonotype sharing occurs between individuals, the study deeply sequenced the blood TCR repertoires of several healthy adults. Libraries were prepared and TCR repertoires were sequenced by different laboratories using diverse techniques, in order to increase sequencing depth and limit assay-specific biases. Between about 0.94 and 8.9 billion PBMCs per donor were obtained by leukapheresis.

Based on the germline V gene (reference sequence), the CDR1 and CDR2 sequences are LNHDA and SQIVND. The cysteine opens and the phenylalanine closes a CDR3 of 12 amino acids. Only the CDR3 portion is preserved as DNA: 36 bases, with reading frame beginning at the first base. V is shortened by 3 bases, J by 14 bases, and the region joining them spans 13 bases. Healthy HIV-negative adults with no recently reported acute infections or vaccinations were included as donors. All donors were Caucasian adults living in Nashville, Tennessee, USA. CD4+ T cells were enriched by magnetic negative selection; naive cells were then positively selected on CD45RA, and the negative fraction formed the memory subset. After blood collection by leukapheresis, PBMCs were isolated using Ficoll-Histopaque density gradient centrifugation and then cryopreserved in the vapor phase of liquid nitrogen. Analytical flow cytometry was used to check the purity and quantity of each magnetically sorted T cell population. Genomic DNA was isolated from each sorted fraction and quantified by UV absorbance on a Nanodrop 2000c.

The paper as a whole reports these results and caveats: Sampling was restricted to blood, and TCR repertoires in tissue are likely to differ from TCR repertoires in blood. Higher generation probabilities were observed for clonotypes shared by all four sorted-subset donors than for non-shared clonotypes. Around 5.4% of naive CD4, 3% to 3.5% of naive CD8, 2.3% of memory CD4, and approximately 0.4% of memory CD8 clonotypes were shared across several donors. Pairwise subsampling led to the expectation that sequencing depth would affect the degree of clonotype sharing among donors. Incomplete sequencing was indicated by rarefaction of sorted-subset datasets, despite the large sequencing depth. Because the study included a small number of donors, the genetic and exposure-history diversity represented was limited. Naive subsets generally had larger estimated clonotype richness than memory subsets did.

The V gene is TRBV19 and the J gene is TRBJ1-4, with the D segment identity uncertain. This clonotype was sampled from a man aged 18 to 30 in good health. Some clones in this sample may be carry-over from other donors' samples. What was sequenced was naive CD4+ T cells from PBMCs. This specimen's cell subset or site label, per the study, means: CD45RA+ positively selected. The CDR3 region: CASSIYAKRLFF. The nucleotide sequence reads TGTGCCAGTAGTATCTATGCGAAAAGGCTGTTTTTT.